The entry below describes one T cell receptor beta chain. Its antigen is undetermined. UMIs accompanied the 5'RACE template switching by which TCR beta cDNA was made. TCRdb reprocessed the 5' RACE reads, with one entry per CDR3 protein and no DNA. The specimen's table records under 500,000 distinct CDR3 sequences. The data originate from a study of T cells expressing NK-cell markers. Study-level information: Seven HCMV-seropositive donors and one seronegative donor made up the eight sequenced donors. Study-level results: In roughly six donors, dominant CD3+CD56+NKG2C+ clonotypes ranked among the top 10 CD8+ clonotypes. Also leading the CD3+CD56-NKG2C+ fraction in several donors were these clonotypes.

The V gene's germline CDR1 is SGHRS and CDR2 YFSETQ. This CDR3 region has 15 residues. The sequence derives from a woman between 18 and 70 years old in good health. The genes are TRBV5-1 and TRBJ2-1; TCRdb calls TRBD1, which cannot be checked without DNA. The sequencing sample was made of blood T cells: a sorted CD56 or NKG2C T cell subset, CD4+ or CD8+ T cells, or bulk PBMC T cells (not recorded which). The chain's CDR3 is CASGLTGQIVNEQFF. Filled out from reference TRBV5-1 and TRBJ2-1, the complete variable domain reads KAGVTQTPRYLIKTRGQQVTLSCSPISGHRSVSWYQQTPGQGLQFLFEYFSETQRNKGNFPGRFSGRQFSNSRSEMNVSTLELGDSALYLCASGLTGQIVNEQFFGPGTRLTVL.